The next 30 T cell receptor beta chains were all read from a single sample in a study of blood T cells in healthy people across ages. Then a second PCR, running roughly 6 to 12 cycles, was carried out with a sample-barcoded 5' primer and a J-beta primer mix. TCRdb analysed the 5' RACE reads with MiXCR anew, one entry per CDR3 protein. The sample has 1 million or so distinct CDR3 sequences; approximately 25% are singletons. These data were likewise used in another study, on T cells of mothers and their children.

Sample: blood. These TCRs come from a girl aged 2-10 years in good health.

The chain is built from TRBV12-3 or TRBV12-4 and TRBJ2-1; a weak D match, TRBD2 (5 bases). The CDR3 loop spans 15 amino acids. The V and J ends lost 6 bases and 12 bases respectively, with 24 bases between them. The CDR3 is CASSLGMAGTMGQFF. The DNA for the CDR3 is TGTGCCAGCAGCCTCGGGATGGCGGGTACAATGGGGCAGTTCTTC.

The genes are TRBV28 and TRBJ2-5, with 11 bases fitting TRBD2. Gene TRBJ2-7 matches the end of the DNA better, so the J call may be wrong. The CDR3 extends over 17 amino acids. CDR1 is MDHEN, CDR2 SYDVKM, per germline. The CDR3 region is CASSYYPGLAELYEQYF. The CDR3 region has the DNA TGTGCCAGCAGTTACTACCCGGGACTAGCGGAATTATACGAGCAGTACTTC.

The chain has TRBV7-9 and TRBJ1-2; the D is unclear. The ends were cut back, 3 bases at V and 0 bases at J, with 5 bases in the middle. The CDR3 spans 13 residues. In germline, CDR1 is SEHNR, CDR2 FQNEAQ (reference sequence). The CDR3 here is CASSFTSNYGYTF. In DNA, the CDR3 is TGTGCCAGCAGCTTCACGTCTAACTATGGCTACACCTTC.

The chain combines TRBV28 with TRBJ1-3; D call uncertain. The CDR3 covers 10 residues. Trimming pared 5 bases from V and 10 bases from J, leaving 6 bases between. The V gene's germline CDR1 is MDHEN and CDR2 SYDVKM. The CDR3 loop is CASSGGTIYF. The CDR3 DNA reads TGTGCCAGCAGTGGTGGAACCATATATTTT.

This clonotype was detected only a few times. The rearrangement links TRBV6-2 or TRBV6-3 to TRBJ2-5, with D perhaps assigned TRBD1 or TRBD2 (6 bases each). Gene TRBJ2-7 matches the end of the DNA better, so the J call may be wrong. Looked up from germline, CDR1 is MNHEY and CDR2 is SVGEGT. This CDR3 has 14 amino acids. CDR3 residues: CASSYGGPTYEQYF. The CDR3 region has the DNA TGTGCCAGCAGTTACGGGGGGCCAACCTACGAGCAGTACTTC.

The chain employs TRBV12-3 or TRBV12-4 and TRBJ1-2; D remains ambiguous. Trimming cost V 8 bases and J 4 bases, with 29 bases left between them. The CDR3 loop spans 18 amino acids. The CDR3: CASVEGLPGSQSTYGYTF. CDR3 DNA sequence: TGTGCCAGCGTTGAAGGACTACCCGGGTCCCAAAGCACCTATGGCTACACCTTC.

The genes are TRBV4-2 and TRBJ1-1; 7 bases agree with TRBD1. Looked up from germline, CDR1 is LGHNA and CDR2 is YNFKEQ. The CDR3 contains 14 residues. Trimming at V came to 8 bases and at J to 1 base, leaving 7 bases not matched to a gene. CDR3 DNA sequence: TGTGCCAGCGCCCGACAGGGAAGGAACACTGAAGCTTTCTTT. Translating gives CASARQGRNTEAFF.

This clonotype appeared a few times. Written as DNA, the CDR3 is TGTGCCAGCAGCAGGGACCTCTCTCGGGGGACCCAGTACTTC. Translated: CASSRDLSRGTQYF. The J gene is TRBJ2-5, the V gene TRBV2; tentatively, D is TRBD1 or TRBD2 (5 bases each). V shed 6 bases and J shed 7 bases, with 18 bases lying between them. CDR3 length: 14 residues. Germline CDR1 reads SNHLY; CDR2 reads FYNNEI.

The chain is built from TRBV7-3 and TRBJ1-1; 9 bases map to TRBD1. V lost 2 bases and J lost 1; bases outside the gene matches: 2. There are 15 residues in the CDR3. Germline CDR1 is SGHTA and CDR2 is FQGTGA. The CDR3 DNA sequence: TGTGCCAGCAGCTTAGTACAGGGGGCGAACACTGAAGCTTTCTTT. As protein: CASSLVQGANTEAFF.

This clonotype was observed a handful of times. The chain employs TRBV28 and TRBJ2-1; possibly TRBD1 for D (6 bases). The J call may be in error: the DNA end matches TRBJ2-7 better. This CDR3 is built from 11 residues. Germline lookup yields CDR1 MDHEN and CDR2 SYDVKM. The chain's CDR3 is CASLRGYEQYF. DNA of the CDR3: TGTGCCAGCCTCAGGGGCTACGAGCAGTACTTC.

This clonotype has a handful of counts. The chain couples TRBV7-2 to TRBJ2-3; 9 bases line up with TRBD2. The junction had 8 bases not matched to a gene; V was cut back by 1 base and J by 3 bases. The CDR3 has 17 amino acids. The germline V gene has CDR1 SGHTA and CDR2 FQGNSA. In DNA, the CDR3 is TGTGCCAGCAGCTTAGGGGCAGCGGGGGGTAGTACAGATACGCAGTATTTT. Protein: CASSLGAAGGSTDTQYF.

The chain employs TRBV20-1 and TRBJ1-2, with D perhaps matching TRBD1 (5 bases). The V gene's germline CDR1 is DFQATT and CDR2 SNEGSKA (reference sequence). Trimming took 5 bases from V and 3 from J, leaving 22 bases between them. CDR3 length equals 16 residues. The CDR3 sequence is CSASHLGESDDYGYTF. Here the CDR3 DNA reads TGCAGTGCTTCCCATTTGGGGGAGAGCGATGACTATGGCTACACCTTC.

This clonotype appeared a single time. The CDR3 loop is CSARASTVEKLFF. The CDR3 nucleotides read TGCAGTGCTAGAGCCTCGACCGTAGAAAAACTGTTTTTT. This chain connects TRBV20-1 to TRBJ1-4; D ambiguous. The CDR3 length is 13 residues. V was cut by 1 base and J by 8 bases, with 11 bases left in between. Per the germline V gene, CDR1 is DFQATT and CDR2 is SNEGSKA (reference sequence).

The chain is built from TRBV18 and TRBJ2-5, with D perhaps TRBD2 (6 bases). The V and J ends lost 0 bases and 4 bases respectively, with 15 bases between them. Germline loops: CDR1 KGHSH, CDR2 LQKENI. The CDR3 length is 16 residues. CDR3 DNA sequence: TGTGCCAGCTCACCACCTGGGACTCGCGGACCAGAGACCCAGTACTTC. It specifies CASSPPGTRGPETQYF.

The chain links TRBV7-9 to TRBJ2-1; weak D call: TRBD2 (6 bases). Germline V gene data show CDR1 as SEHNR and CDR2 as FQNEAQ (reference sequence). The V end was cut by 5 bases, the J end by 9 bases, with 11 bases between. The CDR3 runs to 12 residues. This CDR3 reads CASSALAAEQFF. The CDR3 DNA follows: TGTGCCAGCAGCGCTTTAGCGGCTGAGCAGTTCTTC.

This chain uses TRBV4-2 with TRBJ2-5; 7 bases are a match to TRBD2. The DNA matches TRBJ2-1 better at its end, which makes the J call doubtful. Per germline, CDR1 LGHNA and CDR2 YNFKEQ. The CDR3 contains 16 residues. In DNA, the CDR3 is TGTGCCAGCAGCCAAATGTGGGCGGGAGAGGCGGATGAGCAGTTCTTC. Translation: CASSQMWAGEADEQFF.

This clonotype was seen more than once but under ten times. V gene TRBV20-1 combines with J gene TRBJ2-7, with D perhaps TRBD2 (7 bases). V lost 0 bases to trimming and J lost 5 bases, with 17 bases between them. The CDR3 loop spans 15 amino acids. Looked up from germline, CDR1 is DFQATT and CDR2 is SNEGSKA (reference sequence). CDR3 protein: CSARDVRRGGHEQYF. CDR3 sequence (DNA): TGCAGTGCTAGAGATGTCAGGAGGGGGGGCCACGAGCAGTACTTC.

This clonotype was seen only a few times. The chain is built from TRBV7-6 and TRBJ2-5; D uncertain. The CDR3 loop spans 17 amino acids. Trimming took 1 base from V and 0 from J, leaving 15 bases between them. CDR1 SGHVS and CDR2 FNYEAQ come from the germline V gene. Written as DNA, the CDR3 is TGTGCCAGCAGCTTAGTATTCCTAGGAGAGTACCAAGAGACCCAGTACTTC. It codes for CASSLVFLGEYQETQYF.

The V call is TRBV10-3, the J call TRBJ2-5; TRBD1 aligns across 9 bases. The DNA matches TRBJ2-7 better at its end, which makes the J call doubtful. Per germline, CDR1 ENHRY and CDR2 SYGVKD. This CDR3 comprises 18 residues. CDR3 sequence reads: CASLGGQGSSNLPYEQYF. Written as DNA, the CDR3 is TGTGCCAGCTTAGGGGGACAGGGTTCATCCAATCTCCCCTACGAGCAGTACTTC.

Notes on this clonotype: A read error may produce the germline difference seen at one junction end. This chain links TRBV3-1 with TRBJ2-7; D uncertain. This CDR3 has 15 amino acids. The germline CDR1 and CDR2 sequences are LGHDT and YNNKEL (reference sequence). DNA for the CDR3: TGTGCCAGCAGCCATTCAGTTGGCTTCTCCAACGAGCAGTACTTC. Its protein is CASSHSVGFSNEQYF.

This rearrangement joins TRBV2 to TRBJ2-5, with D tentatively TRBD1 (5 bases). The CDR3 has 12 residues. Between the trimmed V and J ends, which lost 7 bases and 7 bases, there was a span of 13 bases. The germline CDR1 and CDR2 sequences are SNHLY and FYNNEI. The CDR3: CASTDTQGTQYF. The CDR3 nucleotides are TGTGCCAGCACTGATACTCAGGGGACCCAGTACTTC.

This rearrangement joins TRBV29-1 to TRBJ2-5; D is possibly TRBD2 (6 bases). Trimming took 0 bases from V and 7 from J, leaving 12 bases between them. CDR3 length: 13 amino acids. The V gene's germline CDR1 is SQVTM and CDR2 ANQGSEA. The CDR3 coding sequence is TGCAGCGTTGAAGATCATGGGGGGTTGACCCAGTACTTC. This codes for CSVEDHGGLTQYF. The full variable domain, completed using reference TRBV29-1 and TRBJ2-5, is SAVISQKPSRDICQRGTSLTIQCQVDSQVTMMFWYRQQPGQSLTLIATANQGSEATYESGFVIDKFPISRPNLTFSTLTVSNMSPEDSSIYLCSVEDHGGLTQYFGPGTRLLVL.

The sample holds many counts of this clonotype. The rearrangement links TRBV12-3 or TRBV12-4 to TRBJ2-7, with 8 nucleotides matching TRBD1. V gave up 6 bases and J gave up 6 bases; unmatched junction bases: 7. This CDR3 has 13 amino acids. This CDR3 reads CASSLNRGSEQYF. The CDR3, as DNA: TGTGCCAGCAGCCTCAACAGGGGGAGCGAGCAGTACTTC.

The V and J genes are TRBV12-3 or TRBV12-4 and TRBJ1-1; D is perhaps TRBD1 (6 bases). The CDR3 length is 14 residues. Trimming cost V 3 bases and J 0 bases, with 8 bases left between them. The CDR3 DNA is TGTGCCAGCAGTTTCGACAGGCTGAACACTGAAGCTTTCTTT. Its protein is CASSFDRLNTEAFF.

This rearrangement joins TRBV29-1 to TRBJ1-1; weak D call: TRBD1 (6 bases). CDR3 length equals 11 residues. The V gene's germline CDR1 is SQVTM and CDR2 ANQGSEA. Trimming took 7 bases from V and 8 from J, leaving 14 bases between them. CDR3 in DNA: TGCAGCGGGAGGGGGGCAGCCGAAGCTTTCTTT. Translated, it gives CSGRGAAEAFF. Full variable domain (rest looked up from reference TRBV29-1 and TRBJ1-1): SAVISQKPSRDICQRGTSLTIQCQVDSQVTMMFWYRQQPGQSLTLIATANQGSEATYESGFVIDKFPISRPNLTFSTLTVSNMSPEDSSIYLCSGRGAAEAFFGQGTRLTVV.

This clonotype has only a few counts. The gene calls are TRBV6-1 and TRBJ1-1; 10 nucleotides line up with TRBD1. The ends lost 6 bases at V and 3 bases at J; junction bases unmatched: 10. This CDR3 spans 16 amino acids. Looked up from germline, CDR1 is MNHNS and CDR2 is SASEGT. The CDR3 protein is CASSLFWTGGDTEAFF. The CDR3 coding sequence is TGTGCCAGCAGCCTATTTTGGACAGGGGGGGACACTGAAGCTTTCTTT.

This clonotype was observed a handful of times. This chain uses TRBV9 with TRBJ2-7; D may match TRBD1 or TRBD2 (6 bases each). The CDR3 runs 16 residues. Germline loops: CDR1 SGDLS, CDR2 YYNGEE. Trimming pared 0 bases from V and 4 bases from J, leaving 17 bases between. The CDR3 reads CASSVGRFGGFYEQYF. CDR3 DNA: TGTGCCAGCAGCGTAGGACGGTTCGGGGGCTTTTACGAGCAGTACTTC.

This clonotype was seen more than once but under ten times. The CDR3 region is CASSSTIRDLRGGTQYF. The DNA of the CDR3 is TGTGCCAGCAGCTCCACTATCCGGGACCTGCGGGGGGGGACCCAGTACTTC. V is TRBV7-9 and J is TRBJ2-5; 9 bases align to TRBD2. The V gene end was trimmed by 4 bases and the J gene end by 7 bases; junction bases not matched to a gene: 16. Germline V gives CDR1 SEHNR, CDR2 FQNEAQ (reference sequence). The CDR3 is 17 amino acids.

The V gene is TRBV29-1, the J gene TRBJ2-7; D is undetermined. The DNA end is more similar to TRBJ2-1, so the J call may be wrong. The CDR3 loop spans 13 amino acids. CDR1 is SQVTM and CDR2 is ANQGSEA in the germline V gene. The CDR3 reads CSVDGTIYNEQFF. DNA for the CDR3: TGCAGCGTTGACGGTACTATTTACAATGAGCAGTTCTTC.

This chain connects TRBV7-2 to TRBJ1-5, with TRBD1 identical over 10 bases. Trimming cost V 4 bases and J 6 bases; bases outside gene matches: 9. CDR3 length: 16 residues. Per the germline V gene, CDR1 is SGHTA and CDR2 is FQGNSA. CDR3 nucleotide sequence: TGTGCCAGCAGCTCGCCGGGACAGGGGCTGAGTCAGCCCCAGCATTTT. It encodes CASSSPGQGLSQPQHF.